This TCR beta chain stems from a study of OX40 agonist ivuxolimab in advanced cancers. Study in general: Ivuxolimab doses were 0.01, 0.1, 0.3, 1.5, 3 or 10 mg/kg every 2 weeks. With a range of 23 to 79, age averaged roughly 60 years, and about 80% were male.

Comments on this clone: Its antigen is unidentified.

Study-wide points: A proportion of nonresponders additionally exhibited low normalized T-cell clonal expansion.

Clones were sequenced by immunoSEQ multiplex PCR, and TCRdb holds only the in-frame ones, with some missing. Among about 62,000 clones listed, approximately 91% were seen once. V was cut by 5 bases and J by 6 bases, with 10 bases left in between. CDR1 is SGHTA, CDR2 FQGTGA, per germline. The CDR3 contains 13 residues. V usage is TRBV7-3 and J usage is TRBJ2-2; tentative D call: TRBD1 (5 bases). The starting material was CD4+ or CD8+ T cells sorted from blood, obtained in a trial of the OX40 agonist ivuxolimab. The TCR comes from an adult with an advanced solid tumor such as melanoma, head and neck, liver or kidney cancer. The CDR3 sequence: CASSIRVAGELFF. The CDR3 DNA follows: TGTGCCAGCAGCATCAGGGTTGCCGGGGAGCTGTTTTTT.